The sequence of this T cell receptor beta chain was determined in a study of blood T cell repertoires in COVID-19 (dated by TCRdb to about 2020). About the study as a whole: Samples covering the acute and convalescent phases of COVID-19 were provided by collaborators in the United States, Italy and Spain. The material from the prospective study consisted of cDNA or gDNA derived from T cells, B-cell-depleted T cells, or PBMCs. The dataset comprised deeply sampled blood TCRbeta repertoires from subjects exposed to, actively infected with, or recovered from COVID-19. A freely available public database, intended as a resource for researchers studying the immune response to SARS-CoV-2, is where the repertoires were released. Samples came from the ongoing ImmuneRACE study (first 160 participants) plus 1,254 subjects from 6 global collaborators. Sample metadata almost always included a de-identified subject ID, COVID-19 status, age in years and sex. Where available, HLA class I and class II types were obtained from metadata supplied by the sample provider rather than from assay-based typing. Points the paper makes about the study in general: Clinical and demographic metadata were provided uncurated, with the amount varying by source and participant.

V has 3 bases trimmed and J has 3 bases trimmed; junction bases matching no gene number 5. From the germline V gene, CDR1 is MNHEY and CDR2 is SVGAGI. The CDR3 measures 14 amino acids from cysteine to phenylalanine. The retained sequence is limited to the CDR3, 42 bases, with the frame set at the first base. TCRbeta CDR3 regions were amplified from genomic DNA by means of the immunoSEQ Assay, a bias-controlled multiplex PCR. Concerning the study's data processing: The number of nucleated cells in each sample was estimated from the amplification of reference gene primers within the assay. To quantify the absolute abundance of each unique TCRbeta CDR3 rearrangement, sequence reads were collapsed and filtered. Productive Simpson clonality was computed per sample as the square root of Simpson's diversity index over productive rearrangements. Imported from immuneACCESS, the table was reduced by TCRdb to in-frame sequences with V and J called. These copies leave out some clones; in studies compared against another copy, an unresolved V gene accounts for under half, and the cause of the remainder is not known. Clone size and V and J calls were adopted from that table, with D and trimming inferred from the DNA. This sample holds about 190,000 clones; about nine tenths were observed only once. The ten largest clones take up approximately 0.5% of the sample.

In the case of this clone: This receptor's antigen is unknown. The record has no base qualities; no much larger clone is one base away.

Each collaborating institution followed its own protocols to collect whole blood in K2EDTA tubes. For TCRbeta analysis, collaborator samples were shipped as frozen whole blood, as isolated PBMCs, or as DNA extracted from either sample type. The chain is made from TRBV6-5 and TRBJ2-7, and 7 junction bases match TRBD1. The material sequenced was peripheral blood. This sequence originates from a man aged 50 or older with acute or convalescent COVID-19. The CDR3 protein: CASSYARQGYEQYF. DNA sequence: TGTGCCAGCAGTTATGCTAGACAGGGCTACGAGCAGTACTTC.